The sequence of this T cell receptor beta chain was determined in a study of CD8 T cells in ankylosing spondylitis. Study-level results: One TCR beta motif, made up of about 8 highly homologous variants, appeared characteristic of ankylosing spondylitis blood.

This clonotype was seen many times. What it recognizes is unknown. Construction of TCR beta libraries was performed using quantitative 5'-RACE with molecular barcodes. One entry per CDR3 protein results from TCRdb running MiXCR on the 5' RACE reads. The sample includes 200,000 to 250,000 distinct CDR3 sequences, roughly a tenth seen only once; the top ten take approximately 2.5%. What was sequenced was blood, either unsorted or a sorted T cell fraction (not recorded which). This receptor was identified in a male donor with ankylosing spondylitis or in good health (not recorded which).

CDR3 nucleotides: TGCAGTGCTAGAGAGTGGGTAGAAGGGAGTGAGCAGTTCTTC. Its translation is CSAREWVEGSEQFF. This sequence joins TRBV20-1 and TRBJ2-1, with a possible D match to TRBD2 (5 bases). CDR1 and CDR2 from the germline V gene are DFQATT and SNEGSKA (reference sequence). V gave up 0 bases and J gave up 9 bases, with 15 bases separating them. This CDR3 region has 14 residues.